Listed below are T cell receptor beta chains from one sample, sequenced in a study of neoadjuvant anti-PD-1 for oral cavity cancer. Generated by immunoSEQ multiplex PCR, the TCRdb table keeps only in-frame clones and is missing some. Here the sample spans some 14,000 clones, roughly 70% being singletons. The sample in question was PBMCs, obtained after nivolumab (anti-PD-1) treatment. Receptors were obtained from a person aged 35-79 years with oral cavity squamous cell carcinoma. The CDR3 runs from the conserved cysteine through the conserved F or W. A D gene is named only where the DNA matches it firmly. Part of the rows lack a size; the others show once, few, many or a class for expanded clones.

CDR3 protein,CDR3 DNA,clone size,D gene,V gene,J gene
CASREYRGNTIYF,TGTGCCAGCAGGGAATACAGAGGAAACACCATATATTTT,-,-,TRBV2,TRBJ1-3
CAWQGQPGYEQYF,TGTGCCTGGCAGGGACAGCCGGGATACGAGCAGTACTTC,once,TRBD1,TRBV30,TRBJ2-7
CAISAGGVTYEQYF,TGTGCCATCAGTGCGGGGGGGGTTACCTACGAGCAGTACTTC,few,TRBD2,TRBV10-3,TRBJ2-7
CASSSGLHQPQHF,TGTGCCAGCAGTTCAGGGTTGCATCAGCCCCAGCATTTT,-,-,TRBV28,TRBJ1-5
CASSAPAGAEQYF,TGTGCCAGCAGCGCCCCGGCTGGGGCCGAGCAGTACTTC,-,-,TRBV9,TRBJ2-7
CASSSLLGQAPNYGYTF,TGTGCCAGCAGCTCATTATTAGGACAGGCCCCTAACTATGGCTACACCTTC,-,TRBD1,TRBV5-5,TRBJ1-2
CASTAGGPYNEQFF,TGTGCCAGCACTGCGGGAGGGCCCTACAATGAGCAGTTCTTC,few,TRBD2,TRBV28,TRBJ2-1
CASRKPGLTYEQYF,TGTGCCAGCAGAAAACCGGGACTCACCTACGAGCAGTACTTC,-,-,TRBV11-2,TRBJ2-7
CASSPTPTGPDNEQFF,TGTGCCAGCAGTCCCACCCCTACAGGTCCCGACAATGAGCAGTTCTTC,-,-,TRBV5-6,TRBJ2-1
CASSFLGLQSRANVLTF,TGTGCCAGCAGCTTCTTGGGCTTACAAAGTCGGGCCAACGTCCTGACTTTC,-,-,TRBV4-2,TRBJ2-6
CASSPVQGKNEQYF,TGTGCCAGCAGCCCCGTACAGGGTAAGAACGAGCAGTACTTC,-,-,TRBV7-6,TRBJ2-7
CASSLSSIAGGPDTQYF,TGCGCCAGCAGCTTGAGCTCCATAGCGGGGGGGCCAGATACGCAGTATTTT,-,TRBD2,TRBV5-1,TRBJ2-3
CSVAEIAGREQYF,TGCAGCGTCGCTGAGATAGCGGGACGAGAGCAGTACTTC,-,TRBD2,TRBV29-1,TRBJ2-7
CASSYLVSGDFAFF,TGTGCCAGCAGTTATTTGGTCTCCGGGGATTTCGCTTTCTTT,-,-,TRBV6-5,TRBJ1-1
CASSEYGRGLNTEAFF,TGTGCCAGCAGTGAATATGGCAGGGGCTTGAACACTGAAGCTTTCTTT,-,-,TRBV6-1,TRBJ1-1
CASSLLGTGDYGYTF,TGTGCCAGCAGCCTGTTGGGGACAGGTGACTATGGCTACACCTTC,-,TRBD1,TRBV5-6,TRBJ1-2
CASSSAGTYETQYF,TGTGCCAGCAGCTCGGCTGGGACTTACGAGACCCAGTACTTC,-,-,TRBV5-6,TRBJ2-5
CASSLGPKGETQYF,TGTGCCAGCAGCTTAGGGCCCAAAGGAGAGACCCAGTACTTC,-,-,TRBV7-3,TRBJ2-5
CAWSGLAGGAQFF,TGTGCCTGGAGCGGATTAGCCGGGGGGGCGCAGTTCTTC,-,TRBD2,TRBV30,TRBJ2-1
CASSDAGTSNEQYF,TGCGCCAGCAGTGACGCCGGGACTAGTAACGAGCAGTACTTC,-,TRBD2,TRBV10-1,TRBJ2-7
CASSSGWGGLDTQYF,TGTGCCAGCAGCTCAGGGTGGGGCGGGTTAGATACGCAGTATTTT,-,-,TRBV11-2,TRBJ2-3
CASSLGVANTDTQYF,TGCGCCAGCAGCTTGGGGGTGGCTAACACAGATACGCAGTATTTT,-,-,TRBV5-1,TRBJ2-3
CAISESVAIAGANVLTF,TGTGCCATCAGTGAGTCGGTTGCCATAGCTGGGGCCAACGTCCTGACTTTC,-,-,TRBV10-3,TRBJ2-6
CASSQPPRGSFGYTF,TGCGCCAGCAGCCAGCCCCCCAGGGGGTCGTTTGGCTACACCTTC,few,TRBD1,TRBV4-1,TRBJ1-2
CASSSSEPQHF,TGTGCCAGTAGTTCGAGTGAGCCCCAGCATTTT,-,-,TRBV19,TRBJ1-5
CASSLDQGGTGFPNEQFF,TGTGCCAGCAGCTTAGATCAAGGGGGTACGGGGTTCCCAAATGAGCAGTTCTTC,-,-,TRBV11-3,TRBJ2-1
CASRPGLAGEWGEQYF,TGTGCCAGCAGGCCGGGACTAGCGGGAGAGTGGGGCGAGCAGTACTTC,-,TRBD2,TRBV11-2,TRBJ2-7
CASSSGGVGREKLFF,TGTGCCAGCAGCTCAGGCGGAGTGGGGCGTGAAAAACTGTTTTTT,few,-,TRBV7-2,TRBJ1-4
CASSPRPGTGSNEPQHF,TGCGCCAGCAGCCCACGTCCCGGGACAGGGTCGAATGAGCCCCAGCATTTT,few,TRBD1,TRBV5-1,TRBJ1-5
CASRRLAGVNEQFF,TGCGCCAGCAGGAGGCTAGCGGGAGTGAATGAGCAGTTCTTC,once,TRBD2,TRBV4-1,TRBJ2-1
CASSMSWLTSGNTIYF,TGTGCCAGTAGTATGTCGTGGCTAACCTCTGGAAACACCATATATTTT,-,-,TRBV19,TRBJ1-3
CASSEHGDGYTF,TGTGCCAGCAGTGAGCACGGAGATGGCTACACCTTC,-,-,TRBV6-1,TRBJ1-2
CAISRNSYEQYF,TGTGCCATCTCAAGGAACTCCTACGAGCAGTACTTC,-,-,TRBV10-3,TRBJ2-7
CASSDQGQPTSYEQYF,TGTGCCAGCAGTGACCAGGGGCAGCCAACCTCCTACGAGCAGTACTTC,few,-,TRBV6-1,TRBJ2-7
CASSLFGTARYEQYF,TGTGCCAGCAGCTTGTTTGGGACAGCACGCTACGAGCAGTACTTC,-,TRBD1,TRBV5-4,TRBJ2-7
CSVDSVPSGNTIYF,TGCAGCGTTGACTCCGTCCCCTCTGGAAACACCATATATTTT,-,-,TRBV29-1,TRBJ1-3
CASSLVSGLAGPSYEQYF,TGTGCCAGCAGCTTAGTTTCGGGACTAGCGGGGCCTTCCTACGAGCAGTACTTC,-,TRBD2,TRBV7-6,TRBJ2-7
CASRVRRGFQETQYF,TGTGCCAGCAGAGTACGGAGGGGGTTTCAAGAGACCCAGTACTTC,-,-,TRBV6-1,TRBJ2-5
CASNPGRTAGELFF,TGTGCCAGCAACCCTGGGCGGACGGCCGGGGAGCTGTTTTTT,-,-,TRBV2,TRBJ2-2
CASSEIGGAVDTQYF,TGTGCCAGCAGTGAGATCGGGGGGGCGGTAGATACGCAGTATTTT,-,TRBD2,TRBV6-1,TRBJ2-3
CASSVGEVSLGTEAFF,TGTGCCAGCAGTGTGGGGGAGGTTAGTTTAGGCACTGAAGCTTTCTTT,-,-,TRBV6-1,TRBJ1-1
CASSQYRGLRTEAFF,TGTGCCAGCAGCCAATACAGGGGCTTGAGGACTGAAGCTTTCTTT,-,TRBD1,TRBV14,TRBJ1-1
CASSPGSGARDTEAFF,TGCGCCAGCAGCCCGGGGTCCGGGGCCCGGGACACTGAAGCTTTCTTT,-,-,TRBV4-1,TRBJ1-1
CASSLGGIYGYTF,TGTGCCAGCAGTTTAGGGGGGATCTATGGCTACACCTTC,-,-,TRBV28,TRBJ1-2
CASSLLTGRTNYGYTF,TGTGCCAGCAGCTTACTTACAGGGAGGACAAACTATGGCTACACCTTC,few,-,TRBV11-2,TRBJ1-2